This is a list of T cell receptor beta chains from one sample in a study of human T cells and chemical hapten exposure. TCRdb re-derived calls from the RACE reads in MiXCR, one entry per CDR3 protein. The repertoire holds about 360,000 distinct CDR3 sequences, with around 7% as singletons. Sample: whole blood, taken in connection with sensitization to the hapten diphenylcyclopropenone (DPC). The receptors were gathered from a woman aged 18-29 years with alopecia areata. Some clones in this sample may be carry-over from other donors' samples. Each CDR3 is given without its conserved first and last residue. Each record gives: J gene, CDR3 length, V gene, CDR3 protein.

J gene: TRBJ1-1
CDR3 length: 11
V gene: TRBV20-1
CDR3 protein: SASPQGGAEAF

J gene: TRBJ2-3
CDR3 length: 12
V gene: TRBV12-3/TRBV12-4
CDR3 protein: ASSPESGSDTQY

J gene: TRBJ1-4
CDR3 length: 16
V gene: TRBV4-2
CDR3 protein: ASSQDLSVRDGNEKLF

J gene: TRBJ2-3
CDR3 length: 17
V gene: TRBV5-4
CDR3 protein: ASSFPGLADLWGTDTQY

J gene: TRBJ1-1
CDR3 length: 12
V gene: TRBV12-3/TRBV12-4
CDR3 protein: ASSLWNLNTEAF

J gene: TRBJ2-2
CDR3 length: 14
V gene: TRBV7-3
CDR3 protein: ASSFWTGGDPGELF

J gene: TRBJ1-6
CDR3 length: 14
V gene: TRBV5-4
CDR3 protein: ASSLGQGGSNSPLH

J gene: TRBJ1-5
CDR3 length: 11
V gene: TRBV6-2/TRBV6-3
CDR3 protein: ASSTGYHQPQH

J gene: TRBJ2-7
CDR3 length: 13
V gene: TRBV27
CDR3 protein: ASSFRTGSSYEQY

J gene: TRBJ2-6
CDR3 length: 16
V gene: TRBV6-1
CDR3 protein: ASSTYLGRDTGANVLT

J gene: TRBJ1-1
CDR3 length: 12
V gene: TRBV5-6
CDR3 protein: ASSEVGGNTEAF

J gene: TRBJ2-7
CDR3 length: 10
V gene: TRBV20-1
CDR3 protein: SARSVGLEQY

J gene: TRBJ2-2
CDR3 length: 10
V gene: TRBV7-9
CDR3 protein: ATDRVPGELF

J gene: TRBJ2-7
CDR3 length: 13
V gene: TRBV5-5
CDR3 protein: ASSLVSGHSYEQY

J gene: TRBJ2-5
CDR3 length: 13
V gene: TRBV9
CDR3 protein: ASSPQTPGGETQY

J gene: TRBJ1-1
CDR3 length: 9
V gene: TRBV29-1
CDR3 protein: SVDYGARAF

J gene: TRBJ2-3
CDR3 length: 13
V gene: TRBV10-3
CDR3 protein: AISELDPRRDTQY

J gene: TRBJ1-4
CDR3 length: 13
V gene: TRBV11-2
CDR3 protein: ASSFDAGGGEKLF

J gene: TRBJ2-3
CDR3 length: 9
V gene: TRBV4-3
CDR3 protein: ASSQGTTQY

J gene: TRBJ2-2
CDR3 length: 13
V gene: TRBV24-1
CDR3 protein: ATSDLQRDTGELF

J gene: TRBJ2-7
CDR3 length: 11
V gene: TRBV5-1
CDR3 protein: ASRGQGDYEQY

J gene: TRBJ1-1
CDR3 length: 13
V gene: TRBV7-2
CDR3 protein: ASSLGAGPNTEAF

J gene: TRBJ1-5
CDR3 length: 14
V gene: TRBV4-1
CDR3 protein: ASSQDGGLGNQPQH

J gene: TRBJ1-2
CDR3 length: 13
V gene: TRBV5-6
CDR3 protein: ASSLVGTTNYGYT

J gene: TRBJ2-1
CDR3 length: 14
V gene: TRBV7-6
CDR3 protein: ASSLTGLAAYNEQF

J gene: TRBJ2-3
CDR3 length: 11
V gene: TRBV7-2
CDR3 protein: ASSPRMADTQY

J gene: TRBJ1-1
CDR3 length: 14
V gene: TRBV5-1
CDR3 protein: ASSLFASGPNTEAF

J gene: TRBJ2-7
CDR3 length: 10
V gene: TRBV4-2
CDR3 protein: ASSRGYYEQY

J gene: TRBJ2-7
CDR3 length: 14
V gene: TRBV3-1
CDR3 protein: ASSPPSGQGTYEQY

J gene: TRBJ1-6
CDR3 length: 13
V gene: TRBV5-1
CDR3 protein: ASTLSSSYNSPLH

J gene: TRBJ2-3
CDR3 length: 14
V gene: TRBV6-5
CDR3 protein: ASSYIGKTSTDTQY

J gene: TRBJ1-6
CDR3 length: 12
V gene: TRBV10-3
CDR3 protein: AISEQGADSPLH

J gene: TRBJ2-5
CDR3 length: 15
V gene: TRBV28
CDR3 protein: ASSLPRGGSSQETQY

J gene: TRBJ2-5
CDR3 length: 13
V gene: TRBV15
CDR3 protein: ATSRDRGLEETQY

J gene: TRBJ2-5
CDR3 length: 13
V gene: TRBV27
CDR3 protein: ASSFASHVKRAQY

J gene: TRBJ1-1
CDR3 length: 8
V gene: TRBV29-1
CDR3 protein: SVEKVRAF

J gene: TRBJ2-7
CDR3 length: 12
V gene: TRBV7-2
CDR3 protein: ASSFLQGPYEQY

J gene: TRBJ2-4
CDR3 length: 9
V gene: TRBV21-1
CDR3 protein: ASVSKNIQY

J gene: TRBJ1-1
CDR3 length: 14
V gene: TRBV9
CDR3 protein: ASSVAEEGLTTEAF

J gene: TRBJ1-1
CDR3 length: 12
V gene: TRBV5-6
CDR3 protein: ASSRLETGAEAF

J gene: TRBJ2-2
CDR3 length: 15
V gene: TRBV5-1
CDR3 protein: ASSFLPGQGATGELF

J gene: TRBJ2-3
CDR3 length: 13
V gene: TRBV27
CDR3 protein: ASSAGTGPTDTQY

J gene: TRBJ1-3
CDR3 length: 15
V gene: TRBV18
CDR3 protein: ATSPLQGKISGNTIY

J gene: TRBJ2-1
CDR3 length: 14
V gene: TRBV7-2
CDR3 protein: ASSRGPTSGGTWQF

J gene: TRBJ1-1
CDR3 length: 13
V gene: TRBV27
CDR3 protein: ASSSGGEADTEAF

J gene: TRBJ1-3
CDR3 length: 13
V gene: TRBV6-5
CDR3 protein: ASSYGGASGSTIY

J gene: TRBJ2-3
CDR3 length: 13
V gene: TRBV12-3/TRBV12-4
CDR3 protein: ASSLFQTSTDTQY

J gene: TRBJ2-1
CDR3 length: 13
V gene: TRBV20-1
CDR3 protein: SARDGASGPLEQF

J gene: TRBJ2-7
CDR3 length: 11
V gene: TRBV20-1
CDR3 protein: SARDRAGYEQY

J gene: TRBJ2-1
CDR3 length: 13
V gene: TRBV7-3
CDR3 protein: ASSLMGDSYNEQF

J gene: TRBJ2-1
CDR3 length: 13
V gene: TRBV5-1
CDR3 protein: ASSLTVPSYNEQF

J gene: TRBJ1-3
CDR3 length: 14
V gene: TRBV6-2/TRBV6-3
CDR3 protein: ASSYSTGVSGNTIY

J gene: TRBJ1-2
CDR3 length: 11
V gene: TRBV5-1
CDR3 protein: ASSAGLSYGYT

J gene: TRBJ2-7
CDR3 length: 14
V gene: TRBV6-5
CDR3 protein: ASSYSPTGVEYEQY